The 2 T cell receptor beta chains reported below all come from one sample, sequenced in a study of molecular identifiers for immune sequencing clone quantification. TCRdb re-derived calls from the PCR reads in MiXCR, one entry per CDR3 protein. The table records fewer than 350,000 distinct CDR3 sequences, roughly 23% of them present only once. The sequencing input was naive CD8+ T cells from blood, with Jurkat cell RNA spiked in. Specified subset: FACS-sorted CD8+CD4-CCR7+CD45RA+ naive T cells. Every receptor here comes from a human donor in good health. Some libraries in this study had Jurkat cell RNA spiked in.

The chain recombines TRBV13 with TRBJ1-3; D remains unclear. Germline CDR1 PRHDT, CDR2 FYEKMQ (reference sequence). V dropped 5 bases and J dropped 8 bases, with 19 bases sitting between them. The CDR3 length is 15 residues. CDR3 sequence (DNA): TGTGCCAGCAGCCCCCCGGCGGGGATCGGAGACACCATATATTTT. Translation: CASSPPAGIGDTIYF. The whole variable domain, filled in from reference TRBV13 and TRBJ1-3, reads AAGVIQSPRHLIKEKRETATLKCYPIPRHDTVYWYQQGPGQDPQFLISFYEKMQSDKGSIPDRFSAQQFSDYHSELNMSSLELGDSALYFCASSPPAGIGDTIYFGEGSWLTVV.

V gene TRBV11-3 combines with J gene TRBJ1-3, with TRBD1 matching 9 bases. After removal of 5 bases from V and 0 bases from J, the junction contained 5 bases not matched to a gene. The CDR3 has 16 amino acids. The germline V gene has CDR1 SGHNT and CDR2 YENEEA. The CDR3 sequence: CASSKGQGLSGNTIYF. The CDR3 nucleotides read TGTGCCAGCAGCAAAGGACAGGGGCTCTCTGGAAACACCATATATTTT.